This is a list of T cell receptor beta chains from one sample in a study of response to subunit inactivated influenza vaccine. MiXCR, applied by TCRdb to the RT-PCR reads, yields one record per CDR3 protein. The table records around 470,000 distinct CDR3 sequences, approximately 7.2% of them present only once. Sequenced here: PBMCs from blood, sampled around 25 months after vaccination. The receptor source for this set is a man aged 50-75 years who received an inactivated influenza vaccine. The CDR3 runs from the conserved cysteine through the conserved F or W. Fields, in order: D gene, V gene, J gene, CDR3 length, CDR3 protein. A D gene is named only where the DNA matches it firmly.

NA	TRBV3-1	TRBJ2-7	11	CASSQFDEQYF
NA	TRBV5-1	TRBJ2-1	16	CASSGEGGRSYNEQFF
TRBD2	TRBV6-1	TRBJ2-7	15	CASSPSGSLSYEQYF
TRBD1	TRBV5-1	TRBJ1-1	16	CASSPMGQGMNTEAFF
TRBD1	TRBV5-1	TRBJ2-1	14	CASSFGQGRDEQFF
NA	TRBV11-2	TRBJ1-1	15	CASRGTRRPRTEAFF
NA	TRBV20-1	TRBJ2-3	14	CSARDPRSTDTQYF
NA	TRBV7-9	TRBJ1-1	13	CASSPVLNTEAFF
TRBD2	TRBV7-9	TRBJ2-1	17	CASSSFPTSGYYNEQFF
TRBD1	TRBV5-1	TRBJ2-7	16	CASSYGTGRGGYEQYF
NA	TRBV2	TRBJ1-5	13	CASRPWGNQPQHF
NA	TRBV12-3/TRBV12-4	TRBJ2-6	15	CASSSVSSGANVLTF
NA	TRBV28	TRBJ1-4	14	CASSLGRKNEKLFF
TRBD1	TRBV29-1	TRBJ2-3	13	CTISGGRTDTQYF
NA	TRBV10-1	TRBJ2-2	15	CASSEEGMNTGELFF
NA	TRBV7-2	TRBJ2-1	14	CASRSGSGYNEQFF
NA	TRBV7-8	TRBJ1-1	14	CASSVRGGRTEAFF
NA	TRBV28	TRBJ1-2	13	CASRGLGPYGYTF
TRBD2	TRBV24-1	TRBJ2-1	14	CATSVLGGNNEQFF
NA	TRBV20-1	TRBJ1-5	14	CSARVGELSQPQHF
TRBD2	TRBV9	TRBJ2-2	17	CASSVGLGLGNTGELFF
NA	TRBV12-3/TRBV12-4	TRBJ1-1	15	CASSLRGVQNTEAFF
TRBD1	TRBV27	TRBJ1-1	15	CASSQSTGAGTEAFF
NA	TRBV20-1	TRBJ2-3	12	CSEYLATDTQYF
NA	TRBV7-2	TRBJ2-2	16	CASSLAGATNTGELFF
NA	TRBV4-3	TRBJ1-1	12	CASSRPDTEAFF
NA	TRBV4-2	TRBJ2-2	15	CASSQNSRDGGELFF
NA	TRBV29-1	TRBJ1-5	15	CSVLGSLGGFQPQHF
NA	TRBV20-1	TRBJ2-7	11	CSARNAYEQYF
NA	TRBV6-5	TRBJ2-2	13	CASSYRGDGELFF